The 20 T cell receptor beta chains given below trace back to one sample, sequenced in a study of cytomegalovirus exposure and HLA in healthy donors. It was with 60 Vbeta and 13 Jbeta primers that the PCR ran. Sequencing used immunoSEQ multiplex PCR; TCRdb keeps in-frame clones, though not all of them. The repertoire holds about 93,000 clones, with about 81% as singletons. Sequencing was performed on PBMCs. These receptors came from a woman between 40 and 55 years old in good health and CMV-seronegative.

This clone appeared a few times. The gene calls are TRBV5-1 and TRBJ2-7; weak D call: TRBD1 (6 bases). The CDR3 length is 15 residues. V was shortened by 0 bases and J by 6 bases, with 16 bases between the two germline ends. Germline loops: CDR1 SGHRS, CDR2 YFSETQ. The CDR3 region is CASSLGGRGMREQYF. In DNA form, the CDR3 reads TGCGCCAGCAGCTTGGGCGGCAGGGGTATGCGCGAGCAGTACTTC.

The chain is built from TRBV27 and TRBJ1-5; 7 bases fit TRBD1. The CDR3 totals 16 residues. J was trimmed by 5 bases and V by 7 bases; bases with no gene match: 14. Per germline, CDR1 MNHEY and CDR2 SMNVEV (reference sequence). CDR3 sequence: CASKSLDRVKDQPQHF. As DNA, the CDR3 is TGTGCCAGCAAATCACTTGACAGGGTAAAGGATCAGCCCCAGCATTTT.

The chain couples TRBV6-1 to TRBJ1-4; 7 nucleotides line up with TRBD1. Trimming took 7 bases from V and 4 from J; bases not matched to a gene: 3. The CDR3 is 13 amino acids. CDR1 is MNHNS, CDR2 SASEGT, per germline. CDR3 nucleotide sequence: TGTGCCAGCAAAAGGGGGCTTAATGAAAAACTGTTTTTT. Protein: CASKRGLNEKLFF.

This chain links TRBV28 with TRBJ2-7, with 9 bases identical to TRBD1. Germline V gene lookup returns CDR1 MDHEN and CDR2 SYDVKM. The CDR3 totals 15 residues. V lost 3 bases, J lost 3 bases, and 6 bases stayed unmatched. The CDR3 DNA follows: TGTGCCAGCAGTTTGGACAGGGGAACACTCTACGAGCAGTACTTC. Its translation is CASSLDRGTLYEQYF.

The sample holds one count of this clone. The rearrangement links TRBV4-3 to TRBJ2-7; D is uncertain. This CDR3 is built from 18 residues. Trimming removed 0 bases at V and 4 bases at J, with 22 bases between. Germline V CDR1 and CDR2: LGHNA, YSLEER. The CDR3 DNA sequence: TGCGCCAGCAGCCAAGATCTCGTTTCAGCCAGGAAACCTTACGAGCAGTACTTC. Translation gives CASSQDLVSARKPYEQYF.

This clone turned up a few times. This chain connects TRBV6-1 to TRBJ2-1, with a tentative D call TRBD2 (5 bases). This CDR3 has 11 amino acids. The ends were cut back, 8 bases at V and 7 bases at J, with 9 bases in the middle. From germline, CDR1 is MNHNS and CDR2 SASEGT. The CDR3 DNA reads TGTGCCAGCTGGACGGGGAATGAGCAGTTCTTC. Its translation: CASWTGNEQFF.

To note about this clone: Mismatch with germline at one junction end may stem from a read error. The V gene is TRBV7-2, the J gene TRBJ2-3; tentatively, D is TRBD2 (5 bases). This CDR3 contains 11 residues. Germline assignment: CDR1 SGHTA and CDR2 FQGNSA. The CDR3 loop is CASSFGPRGGF. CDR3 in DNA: TGTGCCAGCAGCTTTGGCCCCCGGGGTGGCTTT.

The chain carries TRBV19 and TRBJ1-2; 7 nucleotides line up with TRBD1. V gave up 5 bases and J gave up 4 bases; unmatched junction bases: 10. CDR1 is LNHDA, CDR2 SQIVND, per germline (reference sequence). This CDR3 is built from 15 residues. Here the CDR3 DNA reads TGTGCCAGTAGTTTCCATAAGACAGGGAGCTATGGCTACACCTTC. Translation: CASSFHKTGSYGYTF.

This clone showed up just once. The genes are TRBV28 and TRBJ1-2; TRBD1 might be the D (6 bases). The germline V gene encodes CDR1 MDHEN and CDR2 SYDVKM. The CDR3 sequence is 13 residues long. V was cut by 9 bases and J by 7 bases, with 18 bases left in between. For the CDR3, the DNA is TGTGCCAGTCTAGGGCAGGGGTTGGTTGGCTACACCTTC. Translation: CASLGQGLVGYTF.

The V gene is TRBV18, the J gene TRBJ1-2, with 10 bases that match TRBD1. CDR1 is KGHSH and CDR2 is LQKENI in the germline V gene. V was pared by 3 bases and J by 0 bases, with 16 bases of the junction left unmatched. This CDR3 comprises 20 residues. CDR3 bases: TGTGCCAGCTCACCGCGTCCCCGGACAGGGGGGCCTTTAGCTAACTATGGCTACACCTTC. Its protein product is CASSPRPRTGGPLANYGYTF.

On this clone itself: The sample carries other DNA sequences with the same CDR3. DNA for the CDR3: TGTGCCAGCAGCCTTTCTTGGAACACTGAAGCTTTCTTT. This translates into CASSLSWNTEAFF. The V call is TRBV27, the J call TRBJ1-1; D unclear. Germline V gives CDR1 MNHEY, CDR2 SMNVEV (reference sequence). V lost 6 bases to trimming and J lost 1 base, with 9 bases between them. The CDR3 covers 13 residues.

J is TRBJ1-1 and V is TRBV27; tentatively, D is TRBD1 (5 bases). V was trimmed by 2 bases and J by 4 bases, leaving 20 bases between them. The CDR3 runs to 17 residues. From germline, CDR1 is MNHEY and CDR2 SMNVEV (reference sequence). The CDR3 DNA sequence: TGTGCCAGCAGTTTAAGTAGTCGGTTTGTGGGGGGCACTGAAGCTTTCTTT. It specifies CASSLSSRFVGGTEAFF.

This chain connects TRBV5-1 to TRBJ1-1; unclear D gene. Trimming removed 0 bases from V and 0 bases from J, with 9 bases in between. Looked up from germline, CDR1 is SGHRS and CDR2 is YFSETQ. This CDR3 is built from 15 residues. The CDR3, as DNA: TGCGCCAGCAGCTTGGAGGCGGGGATGAACACTGAAGCTTTCTTT. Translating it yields CASSLEAGMNTEAFF. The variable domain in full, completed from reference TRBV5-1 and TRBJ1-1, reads KAGVTQTPRYLIKTRGQQVTLSCSPISGHRSVSWYQQTPGQGLQFLFEYFSETQRNKGNFPGRFSGRQFSNSRSEMNVSTLELGDSALYLCASSLEAGMNTEAFFGQGTRLTVV.

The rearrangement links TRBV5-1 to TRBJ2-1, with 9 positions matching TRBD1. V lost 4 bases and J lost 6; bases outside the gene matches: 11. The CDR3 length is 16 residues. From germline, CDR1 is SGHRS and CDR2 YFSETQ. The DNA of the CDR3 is TGCGCCAGCAGCGAATTCCCGGGACAGGGTGTCAATGAGCAGTTCTTC. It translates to CASSEFPGQGVNEQFF.

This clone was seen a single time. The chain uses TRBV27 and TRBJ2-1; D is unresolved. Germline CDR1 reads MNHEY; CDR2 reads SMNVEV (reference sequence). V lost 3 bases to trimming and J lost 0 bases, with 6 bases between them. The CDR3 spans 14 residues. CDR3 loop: CASSFYSSYNEQFF. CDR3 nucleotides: TGTGCCAGCAGTTTTTACAGCTCCTACAATGAGCAGTTCTTC.

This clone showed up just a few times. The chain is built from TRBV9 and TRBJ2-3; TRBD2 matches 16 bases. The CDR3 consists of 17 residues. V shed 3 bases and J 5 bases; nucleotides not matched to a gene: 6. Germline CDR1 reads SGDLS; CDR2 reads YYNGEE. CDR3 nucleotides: TGTGCCAGCAGCGCCGTGGGACTAGCGGGAGGGCGAGATACGCAGTATTTT. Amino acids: CASSAVGLAGGRDTQYF.

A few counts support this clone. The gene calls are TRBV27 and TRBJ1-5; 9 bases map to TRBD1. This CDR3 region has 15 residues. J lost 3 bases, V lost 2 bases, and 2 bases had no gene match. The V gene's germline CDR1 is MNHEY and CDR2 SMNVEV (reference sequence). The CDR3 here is CASSLGTGFNQPQHF. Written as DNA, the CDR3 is TGTGCCAGCAGTTTAGGGACAGGGTTCAATCAGCCCCAGCATTTT.

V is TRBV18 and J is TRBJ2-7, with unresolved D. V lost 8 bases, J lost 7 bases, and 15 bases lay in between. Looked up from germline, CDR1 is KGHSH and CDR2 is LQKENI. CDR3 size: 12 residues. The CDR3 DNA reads TGTGCCAGCCGACGCGAAGCGAGAGAGCAGTACTTC. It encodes CASRREAREQYF.

CDR3 DNA sequence: TGTGCCAGTAGTGCCGACGGACAGGGTGTTCAGCCCCAGCATTTT. This codes for CASSADGQGVQPQHF. J is TRBJ1-5 and V is TRBV19; 8 nucleotides align to TRBD1. Trimming at V came to 5 bases and at J to 6 bases, leaving 9 bases not matched to a gene. This CDR3 contains 15 residues. Germline V lookup: CDR1 LNHDA, CDR2 SQIVND (reference sequence).

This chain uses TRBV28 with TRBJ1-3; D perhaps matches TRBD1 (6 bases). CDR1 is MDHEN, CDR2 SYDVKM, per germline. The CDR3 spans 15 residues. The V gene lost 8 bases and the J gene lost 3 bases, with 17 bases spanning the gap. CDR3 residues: CASFTGGARGNTIYF. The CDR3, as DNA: TGTGCCAGCTTTACGGGGGGGGCGCGTGGAAACACCATATATTTT.